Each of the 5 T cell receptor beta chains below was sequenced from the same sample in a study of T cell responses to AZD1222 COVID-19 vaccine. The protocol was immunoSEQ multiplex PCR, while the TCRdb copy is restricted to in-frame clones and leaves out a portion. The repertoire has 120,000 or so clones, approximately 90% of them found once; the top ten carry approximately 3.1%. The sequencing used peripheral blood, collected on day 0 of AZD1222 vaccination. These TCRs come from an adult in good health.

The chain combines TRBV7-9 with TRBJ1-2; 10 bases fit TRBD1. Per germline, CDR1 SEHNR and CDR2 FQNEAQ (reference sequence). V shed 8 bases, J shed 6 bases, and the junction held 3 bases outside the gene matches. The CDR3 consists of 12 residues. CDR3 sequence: CASAGTGDGYTF. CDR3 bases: TGTGCCAGCGCCGGGACAGGGGATGGCTACACCTTC.

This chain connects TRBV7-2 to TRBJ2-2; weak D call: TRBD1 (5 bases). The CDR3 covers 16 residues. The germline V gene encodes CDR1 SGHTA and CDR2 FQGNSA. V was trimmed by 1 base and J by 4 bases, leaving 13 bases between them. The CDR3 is CASSLVPGRATGELFF. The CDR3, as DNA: TGTGCCAGCAGCTTAGTTCCAGGCAGGGCCACCGGGGAGCTGTTTTTT.

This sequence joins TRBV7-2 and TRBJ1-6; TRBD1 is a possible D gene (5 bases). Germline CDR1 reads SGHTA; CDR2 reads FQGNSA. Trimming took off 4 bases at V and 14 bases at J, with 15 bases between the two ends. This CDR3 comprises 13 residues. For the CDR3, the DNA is TGTGCCAGCAGCTCCCAGACAGCTCTAACCCTCCACTTT. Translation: CASSSQTALTLHF. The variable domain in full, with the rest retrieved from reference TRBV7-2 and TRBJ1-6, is GAGVSQSPSNKVTEKGKDVELRCDPISGHTALYWYRQSLGQGLEFLIYFQGNSAPDKSGLPSDRFSAERTGGSVSTLTIQRTQQEDSAVYLCASSSQTALTLHFGNGTRLTVT.

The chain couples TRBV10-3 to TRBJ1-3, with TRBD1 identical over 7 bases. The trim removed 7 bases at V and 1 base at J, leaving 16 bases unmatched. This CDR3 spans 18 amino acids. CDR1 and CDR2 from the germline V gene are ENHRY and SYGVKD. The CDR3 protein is CAIMVATGQFGSGNTIYF. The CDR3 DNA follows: TGTGCCATCATGGTCGCCACGGGACAGTTTGGTTCTGGAAACACCATATATTTT.

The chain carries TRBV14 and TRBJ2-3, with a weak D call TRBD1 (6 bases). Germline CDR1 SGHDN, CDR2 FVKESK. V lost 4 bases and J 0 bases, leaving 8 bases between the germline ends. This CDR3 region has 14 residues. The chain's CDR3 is CASSRTASTDTQYF. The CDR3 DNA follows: TGTGCCAGCAGCCGGACAGCTAGCACAGATACGCAGTATTTT.